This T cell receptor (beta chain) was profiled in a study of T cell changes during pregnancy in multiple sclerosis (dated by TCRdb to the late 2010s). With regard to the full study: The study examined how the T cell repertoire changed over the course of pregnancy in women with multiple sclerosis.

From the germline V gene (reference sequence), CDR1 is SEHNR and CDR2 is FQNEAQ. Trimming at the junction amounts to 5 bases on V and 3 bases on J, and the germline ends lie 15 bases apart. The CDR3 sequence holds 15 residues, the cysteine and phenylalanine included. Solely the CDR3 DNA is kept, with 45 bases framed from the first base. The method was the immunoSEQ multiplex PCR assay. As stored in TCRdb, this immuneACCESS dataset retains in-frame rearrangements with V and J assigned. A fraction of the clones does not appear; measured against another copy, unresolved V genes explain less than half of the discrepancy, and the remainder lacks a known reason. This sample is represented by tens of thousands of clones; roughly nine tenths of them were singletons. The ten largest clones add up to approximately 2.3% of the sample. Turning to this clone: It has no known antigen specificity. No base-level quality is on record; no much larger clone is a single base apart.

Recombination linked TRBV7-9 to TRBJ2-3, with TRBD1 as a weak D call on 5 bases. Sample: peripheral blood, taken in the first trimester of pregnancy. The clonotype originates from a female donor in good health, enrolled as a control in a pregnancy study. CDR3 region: CASSQSVGPTDTQYF. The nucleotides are TGTGCCAGCAGCCAAAGCGTGGGGCCGACAGATACGCAGTATTTT. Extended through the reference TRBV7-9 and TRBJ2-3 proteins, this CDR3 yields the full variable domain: DTGVSQNPRHKITKRGQNVTFRCDPISEHNRLYWYRQTLGQGPEFLTYFQNEAQLEKSRLLSDRFSAERPKGSFSTLEIQRTEQGDSAMYLCASSQSVGPTDTQYFGPGTRLTVL.